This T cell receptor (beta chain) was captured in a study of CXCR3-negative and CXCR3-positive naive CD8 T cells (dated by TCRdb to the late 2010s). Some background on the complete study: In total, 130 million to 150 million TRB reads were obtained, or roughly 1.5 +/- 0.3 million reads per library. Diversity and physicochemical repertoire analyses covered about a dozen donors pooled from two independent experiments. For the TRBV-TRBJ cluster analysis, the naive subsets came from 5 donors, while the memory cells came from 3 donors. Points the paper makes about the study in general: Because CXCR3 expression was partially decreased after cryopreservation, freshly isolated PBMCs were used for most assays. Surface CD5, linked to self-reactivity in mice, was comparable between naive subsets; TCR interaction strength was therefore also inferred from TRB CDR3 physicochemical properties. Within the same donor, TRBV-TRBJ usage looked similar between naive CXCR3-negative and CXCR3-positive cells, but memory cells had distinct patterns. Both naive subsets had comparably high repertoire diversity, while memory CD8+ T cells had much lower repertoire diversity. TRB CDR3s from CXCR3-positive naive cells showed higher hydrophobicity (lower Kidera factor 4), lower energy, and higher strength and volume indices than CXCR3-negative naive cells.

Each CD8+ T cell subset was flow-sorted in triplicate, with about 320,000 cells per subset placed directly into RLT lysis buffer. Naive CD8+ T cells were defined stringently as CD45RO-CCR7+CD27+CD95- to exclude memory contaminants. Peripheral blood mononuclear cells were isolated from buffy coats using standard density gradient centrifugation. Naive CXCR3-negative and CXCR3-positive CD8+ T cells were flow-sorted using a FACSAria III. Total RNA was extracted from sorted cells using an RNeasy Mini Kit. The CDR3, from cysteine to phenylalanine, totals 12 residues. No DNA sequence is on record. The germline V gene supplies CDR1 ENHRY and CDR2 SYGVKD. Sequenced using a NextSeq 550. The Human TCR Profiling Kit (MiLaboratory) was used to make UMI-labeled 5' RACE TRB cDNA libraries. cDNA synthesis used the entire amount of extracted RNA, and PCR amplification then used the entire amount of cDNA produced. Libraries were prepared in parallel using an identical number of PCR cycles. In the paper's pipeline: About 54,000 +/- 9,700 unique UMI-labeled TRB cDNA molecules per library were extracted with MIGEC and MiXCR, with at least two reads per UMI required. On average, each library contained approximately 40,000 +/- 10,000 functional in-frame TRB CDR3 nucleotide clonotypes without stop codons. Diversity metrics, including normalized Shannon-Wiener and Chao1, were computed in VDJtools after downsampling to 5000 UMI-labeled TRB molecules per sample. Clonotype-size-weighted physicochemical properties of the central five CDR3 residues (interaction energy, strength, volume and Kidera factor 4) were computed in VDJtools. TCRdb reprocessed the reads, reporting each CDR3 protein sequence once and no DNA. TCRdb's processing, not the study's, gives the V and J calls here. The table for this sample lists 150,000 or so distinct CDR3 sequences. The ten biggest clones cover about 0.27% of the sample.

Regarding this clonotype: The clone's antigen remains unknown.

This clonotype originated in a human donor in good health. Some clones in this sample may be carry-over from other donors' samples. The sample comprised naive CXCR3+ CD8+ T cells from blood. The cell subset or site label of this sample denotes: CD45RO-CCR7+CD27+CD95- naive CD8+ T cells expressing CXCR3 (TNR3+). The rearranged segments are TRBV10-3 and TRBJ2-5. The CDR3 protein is CAIMGSQETQYF.